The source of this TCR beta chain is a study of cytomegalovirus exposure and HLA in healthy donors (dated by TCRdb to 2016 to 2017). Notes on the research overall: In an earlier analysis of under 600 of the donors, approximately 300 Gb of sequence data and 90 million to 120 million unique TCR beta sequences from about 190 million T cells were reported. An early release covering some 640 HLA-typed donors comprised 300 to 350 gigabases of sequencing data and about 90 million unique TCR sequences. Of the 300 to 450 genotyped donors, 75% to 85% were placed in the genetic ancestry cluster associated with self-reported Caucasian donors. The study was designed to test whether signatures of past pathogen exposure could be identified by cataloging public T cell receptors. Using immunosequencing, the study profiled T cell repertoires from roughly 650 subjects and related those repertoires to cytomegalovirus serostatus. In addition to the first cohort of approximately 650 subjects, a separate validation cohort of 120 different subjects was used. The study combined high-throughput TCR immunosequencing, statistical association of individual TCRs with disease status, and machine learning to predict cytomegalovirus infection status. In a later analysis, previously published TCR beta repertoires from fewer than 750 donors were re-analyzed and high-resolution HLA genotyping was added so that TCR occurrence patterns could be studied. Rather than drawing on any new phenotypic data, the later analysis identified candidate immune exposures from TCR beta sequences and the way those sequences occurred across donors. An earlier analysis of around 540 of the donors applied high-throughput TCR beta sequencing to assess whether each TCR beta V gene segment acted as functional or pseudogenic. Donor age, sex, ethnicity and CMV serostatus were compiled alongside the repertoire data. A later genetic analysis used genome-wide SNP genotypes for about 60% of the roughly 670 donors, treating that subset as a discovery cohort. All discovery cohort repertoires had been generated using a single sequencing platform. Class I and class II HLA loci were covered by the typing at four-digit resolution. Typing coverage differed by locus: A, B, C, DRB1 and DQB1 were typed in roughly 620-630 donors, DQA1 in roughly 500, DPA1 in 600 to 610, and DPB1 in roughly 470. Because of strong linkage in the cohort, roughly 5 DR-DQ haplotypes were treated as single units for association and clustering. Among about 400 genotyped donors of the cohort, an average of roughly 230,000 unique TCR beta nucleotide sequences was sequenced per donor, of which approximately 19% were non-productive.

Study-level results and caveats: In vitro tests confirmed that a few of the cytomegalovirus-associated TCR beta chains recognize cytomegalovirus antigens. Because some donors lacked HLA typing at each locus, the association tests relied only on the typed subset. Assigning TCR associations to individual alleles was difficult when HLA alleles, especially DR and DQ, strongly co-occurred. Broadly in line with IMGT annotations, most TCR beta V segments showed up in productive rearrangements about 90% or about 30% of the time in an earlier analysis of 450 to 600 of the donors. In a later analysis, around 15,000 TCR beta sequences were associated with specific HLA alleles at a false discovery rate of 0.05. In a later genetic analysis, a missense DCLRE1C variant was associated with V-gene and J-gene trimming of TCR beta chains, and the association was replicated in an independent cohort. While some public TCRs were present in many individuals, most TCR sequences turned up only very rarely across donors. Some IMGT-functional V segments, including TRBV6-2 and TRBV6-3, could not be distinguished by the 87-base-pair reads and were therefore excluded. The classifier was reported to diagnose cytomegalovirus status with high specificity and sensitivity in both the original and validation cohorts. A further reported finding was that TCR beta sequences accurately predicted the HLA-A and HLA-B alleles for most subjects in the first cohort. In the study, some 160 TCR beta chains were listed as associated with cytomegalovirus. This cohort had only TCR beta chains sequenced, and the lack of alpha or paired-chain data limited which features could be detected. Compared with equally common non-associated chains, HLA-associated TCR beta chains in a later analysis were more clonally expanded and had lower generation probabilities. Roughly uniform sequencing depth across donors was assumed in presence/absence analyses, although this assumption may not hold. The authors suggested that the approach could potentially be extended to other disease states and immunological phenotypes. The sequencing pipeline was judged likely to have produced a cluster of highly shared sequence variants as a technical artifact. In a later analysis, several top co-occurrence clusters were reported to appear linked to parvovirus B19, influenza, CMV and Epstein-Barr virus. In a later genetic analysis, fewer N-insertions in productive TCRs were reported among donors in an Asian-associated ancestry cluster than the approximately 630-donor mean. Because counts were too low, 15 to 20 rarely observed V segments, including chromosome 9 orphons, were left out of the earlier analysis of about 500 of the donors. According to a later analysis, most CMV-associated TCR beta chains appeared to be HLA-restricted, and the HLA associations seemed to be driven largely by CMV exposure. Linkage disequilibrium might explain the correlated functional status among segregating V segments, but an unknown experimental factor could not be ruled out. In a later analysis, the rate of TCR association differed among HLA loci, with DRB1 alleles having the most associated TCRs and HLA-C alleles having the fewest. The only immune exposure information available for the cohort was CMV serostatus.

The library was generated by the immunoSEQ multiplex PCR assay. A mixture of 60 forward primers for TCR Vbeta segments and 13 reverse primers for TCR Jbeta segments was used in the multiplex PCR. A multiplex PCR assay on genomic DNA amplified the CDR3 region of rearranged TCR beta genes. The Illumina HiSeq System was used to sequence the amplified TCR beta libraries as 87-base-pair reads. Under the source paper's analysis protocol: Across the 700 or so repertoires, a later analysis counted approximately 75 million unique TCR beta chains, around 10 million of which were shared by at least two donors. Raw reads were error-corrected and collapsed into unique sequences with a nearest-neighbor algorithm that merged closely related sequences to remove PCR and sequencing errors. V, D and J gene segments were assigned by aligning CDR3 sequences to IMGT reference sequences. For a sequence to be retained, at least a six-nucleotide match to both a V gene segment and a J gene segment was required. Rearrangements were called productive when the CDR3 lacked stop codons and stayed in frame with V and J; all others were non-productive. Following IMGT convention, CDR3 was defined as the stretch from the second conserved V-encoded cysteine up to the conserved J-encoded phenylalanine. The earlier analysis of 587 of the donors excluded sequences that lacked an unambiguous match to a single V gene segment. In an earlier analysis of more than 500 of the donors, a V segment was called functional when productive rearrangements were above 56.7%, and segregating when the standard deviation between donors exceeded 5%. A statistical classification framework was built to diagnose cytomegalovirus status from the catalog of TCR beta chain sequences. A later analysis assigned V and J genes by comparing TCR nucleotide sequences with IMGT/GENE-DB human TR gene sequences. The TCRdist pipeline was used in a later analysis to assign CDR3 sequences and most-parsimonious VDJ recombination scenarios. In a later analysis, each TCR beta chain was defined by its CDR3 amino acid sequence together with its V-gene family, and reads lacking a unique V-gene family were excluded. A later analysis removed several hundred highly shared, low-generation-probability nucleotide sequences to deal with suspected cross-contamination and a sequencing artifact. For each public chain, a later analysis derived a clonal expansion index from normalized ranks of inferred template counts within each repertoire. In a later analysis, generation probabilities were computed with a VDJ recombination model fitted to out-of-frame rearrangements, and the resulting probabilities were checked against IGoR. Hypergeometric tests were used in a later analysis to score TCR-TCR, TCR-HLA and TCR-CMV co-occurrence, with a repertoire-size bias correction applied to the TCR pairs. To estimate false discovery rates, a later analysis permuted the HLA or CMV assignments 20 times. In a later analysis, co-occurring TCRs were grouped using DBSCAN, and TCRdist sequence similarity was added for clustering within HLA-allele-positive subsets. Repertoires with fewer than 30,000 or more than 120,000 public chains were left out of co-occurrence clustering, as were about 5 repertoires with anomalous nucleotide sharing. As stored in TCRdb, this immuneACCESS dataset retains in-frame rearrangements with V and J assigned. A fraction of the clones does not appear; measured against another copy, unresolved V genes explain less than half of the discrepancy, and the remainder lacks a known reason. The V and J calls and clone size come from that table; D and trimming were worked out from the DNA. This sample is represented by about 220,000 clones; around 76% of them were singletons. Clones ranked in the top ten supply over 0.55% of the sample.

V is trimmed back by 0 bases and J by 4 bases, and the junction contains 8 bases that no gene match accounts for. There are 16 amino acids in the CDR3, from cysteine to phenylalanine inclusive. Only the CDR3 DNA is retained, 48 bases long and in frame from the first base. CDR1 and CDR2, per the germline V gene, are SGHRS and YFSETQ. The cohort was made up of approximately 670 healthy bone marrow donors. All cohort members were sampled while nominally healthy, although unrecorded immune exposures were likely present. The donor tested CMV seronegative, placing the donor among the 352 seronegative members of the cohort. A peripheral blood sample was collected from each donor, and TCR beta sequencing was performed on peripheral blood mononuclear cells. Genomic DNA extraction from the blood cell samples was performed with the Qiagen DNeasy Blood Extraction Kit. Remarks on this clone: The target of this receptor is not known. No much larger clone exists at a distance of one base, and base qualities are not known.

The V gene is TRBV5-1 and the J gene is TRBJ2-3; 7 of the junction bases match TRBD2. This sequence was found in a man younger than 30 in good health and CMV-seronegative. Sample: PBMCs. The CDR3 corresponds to CASSLGVAGVSDTQYF. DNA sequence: TGCGCCAGCAGCTTGGGAGTCGCGGGAGTTTCAGATACGCAGTATTTT. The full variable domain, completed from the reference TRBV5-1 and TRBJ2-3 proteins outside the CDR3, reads KAGVTQTPRYLIKTRGQQVTLSCSPISGHRSVSWYQQTPGQGLQFLFEYFSETQRNKGNFPGRFSGRQFSNSRSEMNVSTLELGDSALYLCASSLGVAGVSDTQYFGPGTRLTVL.